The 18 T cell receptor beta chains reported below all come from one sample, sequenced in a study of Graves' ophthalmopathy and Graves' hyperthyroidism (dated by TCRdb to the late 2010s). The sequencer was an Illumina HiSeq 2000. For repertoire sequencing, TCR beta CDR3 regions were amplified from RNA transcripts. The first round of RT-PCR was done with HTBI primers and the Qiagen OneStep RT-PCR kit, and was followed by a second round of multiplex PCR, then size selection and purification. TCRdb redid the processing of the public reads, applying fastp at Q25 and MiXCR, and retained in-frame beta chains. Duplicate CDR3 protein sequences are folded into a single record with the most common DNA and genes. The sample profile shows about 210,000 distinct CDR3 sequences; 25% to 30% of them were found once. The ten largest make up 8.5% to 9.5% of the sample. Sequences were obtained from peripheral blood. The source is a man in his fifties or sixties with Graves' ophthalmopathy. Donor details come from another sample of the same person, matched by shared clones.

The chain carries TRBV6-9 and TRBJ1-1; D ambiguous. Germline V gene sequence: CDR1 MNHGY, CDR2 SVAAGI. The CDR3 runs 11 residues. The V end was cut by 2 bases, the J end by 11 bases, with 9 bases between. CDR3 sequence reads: CASSYSSEAFF. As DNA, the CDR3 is TGTGCCAGCAGTTATAGCAGCGAGGCTTTCTTT.

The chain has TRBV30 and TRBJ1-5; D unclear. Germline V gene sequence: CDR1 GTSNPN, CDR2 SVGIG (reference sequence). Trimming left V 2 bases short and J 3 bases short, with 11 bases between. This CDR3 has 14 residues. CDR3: CAWSPEGDNQPQHF. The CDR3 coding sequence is TGTGCCTGGAGTCCCGAGGGAGACAATCAGCCCCAGCATTTT.

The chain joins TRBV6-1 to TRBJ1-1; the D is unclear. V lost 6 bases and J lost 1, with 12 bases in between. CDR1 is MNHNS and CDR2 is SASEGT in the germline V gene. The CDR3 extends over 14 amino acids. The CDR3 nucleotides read TGTGCCAGCAGCCCCGACTCCGAGAACACTGAAGCTTTCTTT. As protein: CASSPDSENTEAFF.

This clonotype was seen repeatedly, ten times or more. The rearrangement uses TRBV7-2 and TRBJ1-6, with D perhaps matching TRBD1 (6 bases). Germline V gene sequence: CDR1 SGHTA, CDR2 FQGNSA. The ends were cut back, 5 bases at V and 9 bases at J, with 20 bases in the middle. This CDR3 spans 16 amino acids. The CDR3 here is CASSLSATGSFSPLHF. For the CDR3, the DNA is TGTGCCAGCAGCCTCTCGGCGACAGGTTCTTTTTCACCCCTCCACTTT.

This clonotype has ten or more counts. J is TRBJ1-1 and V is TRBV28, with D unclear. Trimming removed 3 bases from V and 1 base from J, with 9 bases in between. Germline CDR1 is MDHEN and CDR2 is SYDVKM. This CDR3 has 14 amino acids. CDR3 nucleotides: TGTGCCAGCAGTTTGAAGAACAGGAACACTGAAGCTTTCTTT. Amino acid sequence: CASSLKNRNTEAFF.

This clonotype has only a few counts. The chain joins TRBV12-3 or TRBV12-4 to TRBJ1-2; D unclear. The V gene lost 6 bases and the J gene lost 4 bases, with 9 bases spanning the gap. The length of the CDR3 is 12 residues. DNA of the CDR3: TGTGCCAGCAGGGGTGGCTTCTATGGCTACACCTTC. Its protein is CASRGGFYGYTF.

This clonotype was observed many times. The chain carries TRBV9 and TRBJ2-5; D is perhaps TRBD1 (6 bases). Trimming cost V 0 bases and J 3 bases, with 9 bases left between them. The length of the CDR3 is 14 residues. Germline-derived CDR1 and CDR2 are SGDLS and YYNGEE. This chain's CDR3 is CASSVGGRKETQYF. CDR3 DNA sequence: TGTGCCAGCAGCGTAGGGGGGCGAAAAGAGACCCAGTACTTC.

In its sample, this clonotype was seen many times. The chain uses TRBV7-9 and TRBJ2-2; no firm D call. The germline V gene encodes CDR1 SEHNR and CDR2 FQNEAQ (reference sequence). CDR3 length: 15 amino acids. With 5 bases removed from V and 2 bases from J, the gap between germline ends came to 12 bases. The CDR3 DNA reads TGTGCCAGCAGCGGGGTCCCAGTAAACACCGGGGAGCTGTTTTTT. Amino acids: CASSGVPVNTGELFF.

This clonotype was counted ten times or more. CDR3 region: CASSRGQGNPYEQYF. The CDR3 nucleotides read TGTGCCAGCAGCCGCGGACAGGGCAACCCCTACGAGCAGTACTTC. J is TRBJ2-7 and V is TRBV2; 8 positions match TRBD1. With 6 bases clipped from V and 2 bases from J, the junction kept 9 bases outside the gene matches. The germline gives CDR1 SNHLY, CDR2 FYNNEI. The CDR3 consists of 15 residues.

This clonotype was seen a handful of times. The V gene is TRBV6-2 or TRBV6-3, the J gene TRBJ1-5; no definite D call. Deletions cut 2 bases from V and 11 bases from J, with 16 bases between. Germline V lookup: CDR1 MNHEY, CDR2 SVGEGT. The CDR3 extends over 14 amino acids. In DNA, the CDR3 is TGTGCCAGCAGTTACCCCGATGTTGCCGGTACCCAGCATTTT. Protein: CASSYPDVAGTQHF.

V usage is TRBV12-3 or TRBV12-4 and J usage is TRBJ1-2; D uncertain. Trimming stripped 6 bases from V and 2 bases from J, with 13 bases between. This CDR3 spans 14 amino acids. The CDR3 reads CASRPPRVNYGYTF. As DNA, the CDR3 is TGTGCCAGCAGGCCACCCCGGGTGAACTATGGCTACACCTTC.

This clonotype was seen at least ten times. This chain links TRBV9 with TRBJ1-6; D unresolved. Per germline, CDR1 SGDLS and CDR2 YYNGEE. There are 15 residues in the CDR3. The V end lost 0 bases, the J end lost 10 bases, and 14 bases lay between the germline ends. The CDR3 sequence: CASSVGEGLTSPLHF. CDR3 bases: TGTGCCAGCAGCGTAGGTGAGGGTTTGACGTCACCCCTCCACTTT.

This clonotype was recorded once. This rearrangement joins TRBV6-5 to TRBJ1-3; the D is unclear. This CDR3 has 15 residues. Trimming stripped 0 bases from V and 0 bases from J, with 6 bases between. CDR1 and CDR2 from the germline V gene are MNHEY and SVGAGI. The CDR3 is CASSYSAVSGNTIYF. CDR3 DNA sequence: TGTGCCAGCAGTTACTCTGCGGTCTCTGGAAACACCATATATTTT.

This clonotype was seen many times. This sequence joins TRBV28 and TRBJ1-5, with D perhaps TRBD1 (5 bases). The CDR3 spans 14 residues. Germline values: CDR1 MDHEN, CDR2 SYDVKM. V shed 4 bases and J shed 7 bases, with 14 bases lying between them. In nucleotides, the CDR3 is TGTGCCAGCAGTTCCCTGGGGGGGAGGCAGCCCCAGCATTTT. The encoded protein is CASSSLGGRQPQHF.

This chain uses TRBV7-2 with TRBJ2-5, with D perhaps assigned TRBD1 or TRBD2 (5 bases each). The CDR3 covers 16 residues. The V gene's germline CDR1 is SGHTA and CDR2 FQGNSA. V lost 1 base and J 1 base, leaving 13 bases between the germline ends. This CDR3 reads CASSLVGTTFQETQYF. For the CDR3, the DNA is TGTGCCAGCAGCTTAGTGGGGACCACCTTCCAAGAGACCCAGTACTTC.

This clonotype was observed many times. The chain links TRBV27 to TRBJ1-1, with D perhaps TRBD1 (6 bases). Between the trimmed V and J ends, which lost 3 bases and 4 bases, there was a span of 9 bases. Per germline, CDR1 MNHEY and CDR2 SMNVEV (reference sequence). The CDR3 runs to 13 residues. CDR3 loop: CASSFGQFTEAFF. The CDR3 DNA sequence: TGTGCCAGCAGTTTCGGACAGTTCACTGAAGCTTTCTTT.

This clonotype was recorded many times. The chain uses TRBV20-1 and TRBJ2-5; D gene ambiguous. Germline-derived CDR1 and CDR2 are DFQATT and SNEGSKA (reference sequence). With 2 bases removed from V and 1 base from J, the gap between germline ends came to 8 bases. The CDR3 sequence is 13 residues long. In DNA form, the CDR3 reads TGCAGTGCTAGACCCAGGTTCCAAGAGACCCAGTACTTC. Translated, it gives CSARPRFQETQYF.

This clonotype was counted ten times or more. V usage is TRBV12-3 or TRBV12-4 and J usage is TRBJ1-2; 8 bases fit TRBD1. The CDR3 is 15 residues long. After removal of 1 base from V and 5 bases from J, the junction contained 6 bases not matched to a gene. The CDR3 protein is CASSLEGQGSYGYTF. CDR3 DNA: TGTGCCAGCAGTTTAGAAGGACAGGGCTCTTATGGCTACACCTTC.